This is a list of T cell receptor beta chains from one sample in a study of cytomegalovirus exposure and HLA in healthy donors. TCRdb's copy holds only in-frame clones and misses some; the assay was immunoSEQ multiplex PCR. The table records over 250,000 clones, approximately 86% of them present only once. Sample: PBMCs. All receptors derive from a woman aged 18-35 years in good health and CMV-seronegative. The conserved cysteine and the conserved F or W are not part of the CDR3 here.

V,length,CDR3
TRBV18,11,ASTTDRNYGYT
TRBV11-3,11,ASSLDRTYGYT
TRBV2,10,ARRQLSYGYT
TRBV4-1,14,ASSQINVGAGDTQY
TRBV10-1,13,ASSAGTSGANVLT
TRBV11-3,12,ASSTSGVTDTQY
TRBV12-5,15,ASGLASGQAVPDEQY
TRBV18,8,ASPRGPQF
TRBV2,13,ASSEAPKGVHEQY
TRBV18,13,ASSPARSHTDTQY
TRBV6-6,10,ASIGQMYGYT
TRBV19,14,ASSRMPGTGDQPQH
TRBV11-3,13,ASSQTSGRGNEQF
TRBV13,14,ASSSPGLALQETQY
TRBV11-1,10,ASSLLGAEQF
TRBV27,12,ASSQDSISYEQY
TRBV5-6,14,ASSLDERGIPYEQY
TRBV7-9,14,ASSFPGASGRGEQF
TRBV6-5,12,ASSRVERYYGYT
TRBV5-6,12,ASSLDRGNQPQH
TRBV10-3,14,AISEAVTSSPEKLF
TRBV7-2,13,ASSPGGTGVIEAF
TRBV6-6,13,ATRRGWPGEDTQY
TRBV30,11,AWSVRGKDTQY
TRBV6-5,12,ASSYPGAQNEQY
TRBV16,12,ASSQSQGVGGYT
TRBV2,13,ASSSDRHLTGELF
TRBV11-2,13,ASSTSGTGLREQY
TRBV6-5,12,ASSYRDRGDEQY
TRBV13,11,ASSLDLEAEAF
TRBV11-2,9,ASSTGGEAF
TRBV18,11,ASSPPFSGGYT
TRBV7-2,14,ASSFLASGGWETQY
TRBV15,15,ATSRVSGGRVPGELF
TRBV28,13,ASRRGKGVTYEQY